The 24 T cell receptor beta chains below come from one sample, sequenced in a study of blood T cells in healthy people across ages. The second PCR ran about 7 to 12 cycles with a sample-barcoded 5' primer and J-beta primers. MiXCR, applied by TCRdb to the 5' RACE reads, yields one record per CDR3 protein. This table holds some 640,000 distinct CDR3 sequences, around 45% found once. Sequenced: blood. These receptors all stem from a woman in her sixties in good health.

Only a few counts were recorded for this clonotype. The V and J genes are TRBV6-6 and TRBJ2-5; D possibly corresponds to TRBD1 (5 bases). The CDR3 covers 14 residues. Trimming took 7 bases from V and 5 from J, leaving 17 bases between them. Germline V gene sequence: CDR1 MNHNY, CDR2 SVGAGI (reference sequence). DNA of the CDR3: TGTGCCAGCACCTCCGGTCCAGGGATGGAGACCCAGTACTTC. It encodes CASTSGPGMETQYF.

As regards this clonotype: A read error may produce the germline difference seen at one junction end. The genes are TRBV2 and TRBJ1-2, with 10 bases lining up with TRBD1. This CDR3 has 14 amino acids. Germline CDR1 is SNHLY and CDR2 is FYNNEI. CDR3 sequence: CACRGTGAAYGYTF. CDR3 nucleotide sequence: TGTGCCTGCAGGGGGACAGGGGCCGCCTATGGCTACACCTTC. The full variable domain, with the rest looked up from reference TRBV2 and TRBJ1-2, is EPEVTQTPSHQVTQMGQEVILRCVPISNHLYFYWYRQILGQKVEFLVSFYNNEISEKSEIFDDQFSVERPDGSNFTLKIRSTKLEDSAMYFCACRGTGAAYGYTFGSGTRLTVV.

This clonotype was recorded once. The DNA for the CDR3 is TGTGCCAGCAGCTGGGAGGCTAGCGGGAACAATGAGCAGTTCTTC. Its protein product is CASSWEASGNNEQFF. V usage is TRBV5-5 and J usage is TRBJ2-1, with 9 bases that match TRBD2. The V and J ends lost 3 bases and 5 bases, in that order; junction bases with no gene match: 6. The CDR3 runs 15 residues. The germline gives CDR1 SGHKS, CDR2 YYEKEE (reference sequence).

The chain employs TRBV6-1 and TRBJ2-7; the D gene is possibly TRBD2 (6 bases). V was cut by 4 bases and J by 4 bases, with 8 bases left in between. CDR1 is MNHNS, CDR2 SASEGT, per germline. The CDR3 sequence is 12 residues long. The CDR3 loop is CASSVAEYEQYF. In DNA, the CDR3 is TGTGCCAGCAGTGTAGCGGAGTACGAGCAGTACTTC.

The table lists this clonotype with a few counts. The rearrangement uses TRBV5-1 and TRBJ2-3; possible D gene TRBD2, 5 bases. Germline CDR1 is SGHRS and CDR2 is YFSETQ. Trimming stripped 5 bases from V and 4 bases from J, with 14 bases between. This CDR3 is 14 amino acids long. The CDR3 DNA follows: TGCGCCAGCAGGCCTACCCTAGCTGCAGATACGCAGTATTTT. It yields the protein CASRPTLAADTQYF. The complete variable domain, with remaining parts taken from reference TRBV5-1 and TRBJ2-3, reads KAGVTQTPRYLIKTRGQQVTLSCSPISGHRSVSWYQQTPGQGLQFLFEYFSETQRNKGNFPGRFSGRQFSNSRSEMNVSTLELGDSALYLCASRPTLAADTQYFGPGTRLTVL.

This clonotype was seen many times. The chain employs TRBV27 and TRBJ2-7, with TRBD2 matching 11 bases. CDR3 size: 13 residues. The V gene's germline CDR1 is MNHEY and CDR2 SMNVEV (reference sequence). V lost 5 bases, J lost 12 bases, and 9 bases stayed unmatched. CDR3 in DNA: TGTGCCAGCAGTGTTCCACTAGCGGGAGTGTGGTACTTC. This encodes CASSVPLAGVWYF.

The chain links TRBV5-1 to TRBJ2-3, with D perhaps TRBD1 or TRBD2 (6 bases each). The CDR3 covers 15 residues. Looked up from germline, CDR1 is SGHRS and CDR2 is YFSETQ. V was clipped by 1 base and J by 6 bases, with 15 bases between them. The CDR3 reads CASSLLGGAGDTQYF. The CDR3 coding sequence is TGCGCCAGCAGCTTGCTGGGGGGCGCAGGGGATACGCAGTATTTT.

The chain employs TRBV7-2 and TRBJ2-1, with TRBD2 matching 10 bases. In germline, CDR1 is SGHTA, CDR2 FQGNSA. This CDR3 spans 15 amino acids. The ends lost 3 bases at V and 7 bases at J; junction bases unmatched: 6. The CDR3 protein is CASSFHSGGRNEQFF. CDR3 nucleotides: TGTGCCAGCAGCTTTCATAGCGGGGGGAGAAATGAGCAGTTCTTC.

The chain combines TRBV20-1 with TRBJ2-7, with 9 bases aligning to TRBD1. The CDR3 covers 13 residues. V gave up 5 bases and J gave up 7 bases; unmatched junction bases: 9. The germline gives CDR1 DFQATT, CDR2 SNEGSKA (reference sequence). As DNA, the CDR3 is TGCAGTGCTTTTCACGGGACAGGGCAGGAGCAGTACTTC. It is translated as CSAFHGTGQEQYF.

This chain joins TRBV3-1 and TRBJ2-3; TRBD2 matches 8 bases. The V gene end was trimmed by 0 bases and the J gene end by 3 bases; junction bases not matched to a gene: 8. Looked up from germline, CDR1 is LGHDT and CDR2 is YNNKEL (reference sequence). The CDR3 totals 17 residues. CDR3: CASSQDRGLAGTDTQYF. CDR3 DNA: TGTGCCAGCAGCCAAGATCGTGGGCTAGCGGGTACAGATACGCAGTATTTT.

This chain links TRBV10-3 with TRBJ2-5; no definite D call. The J call may be mistaken, given a closer DNA end match to TRBJ2-7. The CDR3 sequence is 12 residues long. Germline V gene data show CDR1 as ENHRY and CDR2 as SYGVKD. This CDR3 is CAISDGVTEQYF. DNA of the CDR3: TGTGCCATCAGTGACGGTGTCACCGAGCAGTACTTC.

This clonotype was observed a handful of times. This chain uses TRBV11-2 with TRBJ2-3, with a weak D call TRBD2 (5 bases). CDR1 and CDR2 from the germline V gene are SGHAT and FQNNGV. The CDR3 runs 14 residues. Trimming cost V 6 bases and J 2 bases, with 12 bases left between them. The CDR3 loop reads CASSFDYLTDTQYF. The CDR3, as DNA: TGTGCCAGCAGTTTCGACTATCTCACAGATACGCAGTATTTT. The full variable domain, its missing parts supplied by reference TRBV11-2 and TRBJ2-3, is EAGVAQSPRYKIIEKRQSVAFWCNPISGHATLYWYQQILGQGPKLLIQFQNNGVVDDSQLPKDRFSAERLKGVDSTLKIQPAKLEDSAVYLCASSFDYLTDTQYFGPGTRLTVL.

The chain employs TRBV12-5 and TRBJ2-1; 11 bases align to TRBD2. The CDR3 sequence is 16 residues long. Germline V gene data show CDR1 as LGHNT and CDR2 as FRNRAP. The V segment lost 1 base and the J segment 4 bases; nucleotides outside the gene matches: 3. DNA for the CDR3: TGTGCTAGTGGTTTGGCTAGCGGGAGGCAGTACAATGAGCAGTTCTTC. Translation gives CASGLASGRQYNEQFF.

The chain links TRBV7-2 to TRBJ2-5, with D perhaps TRBD1 or TRBD2 (5 bases each). Matching the DNA end better, TRBJ2-7 makes the J call doubtful. This CDR3 contains 13 residues. CDR1 SGHTA and CDR2 FQGNSA come from the germline V gene. The CDR3 loop is CASLRDVSYEQYF. In DNA, the CDR3 is TGTGCCAGCCTAAGGGACGTCAGCTACGAGCAGTACTTC.

The table lists this clonotype with a few counts. The J gene is TRBJ1-1, the V gene TRBV5-1, with a tentative D call TRBD1 (6 bases). Trimming cost V 4 bases and J 1 base, with 11 bases left between them. CDR1 and CDR2 from the germline V gene are SGHRS and YFSETQ. CDR3 length: 14 residues. For the CDR3, the DNA is TGCGCCAGCAGCGTTGACAGGCCGAACACTGAAGCTTTCTTT. Its translation is CASSVDRPNTEAFF.

The J gene is TRBJ1-1, the V gene TRBV6-2 or TRBV6-3; D is perhaps TRBD1 (5 bases). Germline V CDR1 and CDR2: MNHEY, SVGEGT. This CDR3 is built from 14 residues. The germline V and J ends were trimmed by 6 bases and 4 bases, with 15 bases remaining between them. The CDR3 DNA reads TGTGCCAGCAGCCGACCCCAGGGTCCCACTGAAGCTTTCTTT. As protein: CASSRPQGPTEAFF.

The chain has TRBV7-3 and TRBJ2-1, with D uncertain. The V gene's germline CDR1 is SGHTA and CDR2 FQGTGA. With 4 bases removed from V and 9 bases from J, the gap between germline ends came to 10 bases. The CDR3 spans 12 residues. This CDR3 is CASSSRGPEQFF. CDR3 sequence (DNA): TGTGCCAGCAGCTCCCGAGGCCCTGAGCAGTTCTTC.

With respect to this clonotype: Possible read error: a much larger clone is one base away. The V gene is TRBV6-5, the J gene TRBJ2-1, with TRBD1 matching over 9 bases. Germline V gives CDR1 MNHEY, CDR2 SVGAGI. The CDR3 is 15 amino acids. V gave up 6 bases and J gave up 10 bases; unmatched junction bases: 13. This chain's CDR3 is CASRPGTGSPYEQFF. CDR3 nucleotide sequence: TGTGCCAGCAGGCCGGGGACAGGGAGCCCCTACGAGCAGTTCTTC.

The chain combines TRBV5-1 with TRBJ1-2; 7 bases agree with TRBD1. This CDR3 has 16 residues. With 3 bases clipped from V and 7 bases from J, the junction kept 15 bases outside the gene matches. Germline-derived CDR1 and CDR2 are SGHRS and YFSETQ. CDR3 protein: CASSSEPGQARVGYTF. The CDR3 nucleotides are TGCGCCAGCAGCTCGGAACCTGGACAGGCTAGGGTTGGCTACACCTTC.

This clonotype appeared a few times. The chain has TRBV7-9 and TRBJ2-7; 7 positions agree with TRBD2. The length of the CDR3 is 12 residues. The ends lost 5 bases at V and 7 bases at J; junction bases unmatched: 5. Per the germline V gene, CDR1 is SEHNR and CDR2 is FQNEAQ (reference sequence). The CDR3: CASSLLAFEQYF. CDR3 nucleotides: TGTGCCAGCAGCCTACTAGCGTTTGAGCAGTACTTC.

This clonotype has more than one count but fewer than ten. The chain has TRBV18 and TRBJ2-3; D assignment may be TRBD1 or TRBD2 (6 bases each). Germline V lookup: CDR1 KGHSH, CDR2 LQKENI. This CDR3 region has 17 residues. V lost 6 bases to trimming and J lost 3 bases, with 22 bases between them. The CDR3 is CASSSFWGAAATDTQYF. CDR3 DNA sequence: TGTGCCAGCTCCTCCTTTTGGGGGGCAGCCGCAACAGATACGCAGTATTTT. Supplemented by reference TRBV18 and TRBJ2-3, the full variable domain reads NAGVMQNPRHLVRRRGQEARLRCSPMKGHSHVYWYRQLPEEGLKFMVYLQKENIIDESGMPKERFSAEFPKEGPSILRIQQVVRGDSAAYFCASSSFWGAAATDTQYFGPGTRLTVL.

CDR3 in DNA: TGCGCCAGCAGTCATGCTACAAGGTACTACAATGAGCAGTACTTC. As protein: CASSHATRYYNEQYF. The rearrangement uses TRBV4-1 and TRBJ2-5; D is undetermined. The CDR3 length is 15 residues. V lost 6 bases to trimming and J lost 11 bases, with 25 bases between them. Germline CDR1 reads MGHRA; CDR2 reads YSYEKL.

The chain joins TRBV20-1 to TRBJ2-1, with 7 bases matching TRBD1. V lost 0 bases and J lost 10; bases outside the gene matches: 12. Germline CDR1 and CDR2: DFQATT and SNEGSKA (reference sequence). This CDR3 region has 15 residues. The CDR3, as DNA: TGCAGTGCTAGAGACCCCACCCGGACAGGCGACGAGCAGTTCTTC. Its protein is CSARDPTRTGDEQFF.

The chain employs TRBV12-3 or TRBV12-4 and TRBJ2-2; D is unresolved. Trimming took 7 bases from V and 3 from J, leaving 15 bases between them. The CDR3 is 15 residues long. The CDR3 protein is CASIPPGWDTGELFF. In DNA, the CDR3 is TGTGCCAGCATCCCCCCCGGGTGGGACACCGGGGAGCTGTTTTTT.